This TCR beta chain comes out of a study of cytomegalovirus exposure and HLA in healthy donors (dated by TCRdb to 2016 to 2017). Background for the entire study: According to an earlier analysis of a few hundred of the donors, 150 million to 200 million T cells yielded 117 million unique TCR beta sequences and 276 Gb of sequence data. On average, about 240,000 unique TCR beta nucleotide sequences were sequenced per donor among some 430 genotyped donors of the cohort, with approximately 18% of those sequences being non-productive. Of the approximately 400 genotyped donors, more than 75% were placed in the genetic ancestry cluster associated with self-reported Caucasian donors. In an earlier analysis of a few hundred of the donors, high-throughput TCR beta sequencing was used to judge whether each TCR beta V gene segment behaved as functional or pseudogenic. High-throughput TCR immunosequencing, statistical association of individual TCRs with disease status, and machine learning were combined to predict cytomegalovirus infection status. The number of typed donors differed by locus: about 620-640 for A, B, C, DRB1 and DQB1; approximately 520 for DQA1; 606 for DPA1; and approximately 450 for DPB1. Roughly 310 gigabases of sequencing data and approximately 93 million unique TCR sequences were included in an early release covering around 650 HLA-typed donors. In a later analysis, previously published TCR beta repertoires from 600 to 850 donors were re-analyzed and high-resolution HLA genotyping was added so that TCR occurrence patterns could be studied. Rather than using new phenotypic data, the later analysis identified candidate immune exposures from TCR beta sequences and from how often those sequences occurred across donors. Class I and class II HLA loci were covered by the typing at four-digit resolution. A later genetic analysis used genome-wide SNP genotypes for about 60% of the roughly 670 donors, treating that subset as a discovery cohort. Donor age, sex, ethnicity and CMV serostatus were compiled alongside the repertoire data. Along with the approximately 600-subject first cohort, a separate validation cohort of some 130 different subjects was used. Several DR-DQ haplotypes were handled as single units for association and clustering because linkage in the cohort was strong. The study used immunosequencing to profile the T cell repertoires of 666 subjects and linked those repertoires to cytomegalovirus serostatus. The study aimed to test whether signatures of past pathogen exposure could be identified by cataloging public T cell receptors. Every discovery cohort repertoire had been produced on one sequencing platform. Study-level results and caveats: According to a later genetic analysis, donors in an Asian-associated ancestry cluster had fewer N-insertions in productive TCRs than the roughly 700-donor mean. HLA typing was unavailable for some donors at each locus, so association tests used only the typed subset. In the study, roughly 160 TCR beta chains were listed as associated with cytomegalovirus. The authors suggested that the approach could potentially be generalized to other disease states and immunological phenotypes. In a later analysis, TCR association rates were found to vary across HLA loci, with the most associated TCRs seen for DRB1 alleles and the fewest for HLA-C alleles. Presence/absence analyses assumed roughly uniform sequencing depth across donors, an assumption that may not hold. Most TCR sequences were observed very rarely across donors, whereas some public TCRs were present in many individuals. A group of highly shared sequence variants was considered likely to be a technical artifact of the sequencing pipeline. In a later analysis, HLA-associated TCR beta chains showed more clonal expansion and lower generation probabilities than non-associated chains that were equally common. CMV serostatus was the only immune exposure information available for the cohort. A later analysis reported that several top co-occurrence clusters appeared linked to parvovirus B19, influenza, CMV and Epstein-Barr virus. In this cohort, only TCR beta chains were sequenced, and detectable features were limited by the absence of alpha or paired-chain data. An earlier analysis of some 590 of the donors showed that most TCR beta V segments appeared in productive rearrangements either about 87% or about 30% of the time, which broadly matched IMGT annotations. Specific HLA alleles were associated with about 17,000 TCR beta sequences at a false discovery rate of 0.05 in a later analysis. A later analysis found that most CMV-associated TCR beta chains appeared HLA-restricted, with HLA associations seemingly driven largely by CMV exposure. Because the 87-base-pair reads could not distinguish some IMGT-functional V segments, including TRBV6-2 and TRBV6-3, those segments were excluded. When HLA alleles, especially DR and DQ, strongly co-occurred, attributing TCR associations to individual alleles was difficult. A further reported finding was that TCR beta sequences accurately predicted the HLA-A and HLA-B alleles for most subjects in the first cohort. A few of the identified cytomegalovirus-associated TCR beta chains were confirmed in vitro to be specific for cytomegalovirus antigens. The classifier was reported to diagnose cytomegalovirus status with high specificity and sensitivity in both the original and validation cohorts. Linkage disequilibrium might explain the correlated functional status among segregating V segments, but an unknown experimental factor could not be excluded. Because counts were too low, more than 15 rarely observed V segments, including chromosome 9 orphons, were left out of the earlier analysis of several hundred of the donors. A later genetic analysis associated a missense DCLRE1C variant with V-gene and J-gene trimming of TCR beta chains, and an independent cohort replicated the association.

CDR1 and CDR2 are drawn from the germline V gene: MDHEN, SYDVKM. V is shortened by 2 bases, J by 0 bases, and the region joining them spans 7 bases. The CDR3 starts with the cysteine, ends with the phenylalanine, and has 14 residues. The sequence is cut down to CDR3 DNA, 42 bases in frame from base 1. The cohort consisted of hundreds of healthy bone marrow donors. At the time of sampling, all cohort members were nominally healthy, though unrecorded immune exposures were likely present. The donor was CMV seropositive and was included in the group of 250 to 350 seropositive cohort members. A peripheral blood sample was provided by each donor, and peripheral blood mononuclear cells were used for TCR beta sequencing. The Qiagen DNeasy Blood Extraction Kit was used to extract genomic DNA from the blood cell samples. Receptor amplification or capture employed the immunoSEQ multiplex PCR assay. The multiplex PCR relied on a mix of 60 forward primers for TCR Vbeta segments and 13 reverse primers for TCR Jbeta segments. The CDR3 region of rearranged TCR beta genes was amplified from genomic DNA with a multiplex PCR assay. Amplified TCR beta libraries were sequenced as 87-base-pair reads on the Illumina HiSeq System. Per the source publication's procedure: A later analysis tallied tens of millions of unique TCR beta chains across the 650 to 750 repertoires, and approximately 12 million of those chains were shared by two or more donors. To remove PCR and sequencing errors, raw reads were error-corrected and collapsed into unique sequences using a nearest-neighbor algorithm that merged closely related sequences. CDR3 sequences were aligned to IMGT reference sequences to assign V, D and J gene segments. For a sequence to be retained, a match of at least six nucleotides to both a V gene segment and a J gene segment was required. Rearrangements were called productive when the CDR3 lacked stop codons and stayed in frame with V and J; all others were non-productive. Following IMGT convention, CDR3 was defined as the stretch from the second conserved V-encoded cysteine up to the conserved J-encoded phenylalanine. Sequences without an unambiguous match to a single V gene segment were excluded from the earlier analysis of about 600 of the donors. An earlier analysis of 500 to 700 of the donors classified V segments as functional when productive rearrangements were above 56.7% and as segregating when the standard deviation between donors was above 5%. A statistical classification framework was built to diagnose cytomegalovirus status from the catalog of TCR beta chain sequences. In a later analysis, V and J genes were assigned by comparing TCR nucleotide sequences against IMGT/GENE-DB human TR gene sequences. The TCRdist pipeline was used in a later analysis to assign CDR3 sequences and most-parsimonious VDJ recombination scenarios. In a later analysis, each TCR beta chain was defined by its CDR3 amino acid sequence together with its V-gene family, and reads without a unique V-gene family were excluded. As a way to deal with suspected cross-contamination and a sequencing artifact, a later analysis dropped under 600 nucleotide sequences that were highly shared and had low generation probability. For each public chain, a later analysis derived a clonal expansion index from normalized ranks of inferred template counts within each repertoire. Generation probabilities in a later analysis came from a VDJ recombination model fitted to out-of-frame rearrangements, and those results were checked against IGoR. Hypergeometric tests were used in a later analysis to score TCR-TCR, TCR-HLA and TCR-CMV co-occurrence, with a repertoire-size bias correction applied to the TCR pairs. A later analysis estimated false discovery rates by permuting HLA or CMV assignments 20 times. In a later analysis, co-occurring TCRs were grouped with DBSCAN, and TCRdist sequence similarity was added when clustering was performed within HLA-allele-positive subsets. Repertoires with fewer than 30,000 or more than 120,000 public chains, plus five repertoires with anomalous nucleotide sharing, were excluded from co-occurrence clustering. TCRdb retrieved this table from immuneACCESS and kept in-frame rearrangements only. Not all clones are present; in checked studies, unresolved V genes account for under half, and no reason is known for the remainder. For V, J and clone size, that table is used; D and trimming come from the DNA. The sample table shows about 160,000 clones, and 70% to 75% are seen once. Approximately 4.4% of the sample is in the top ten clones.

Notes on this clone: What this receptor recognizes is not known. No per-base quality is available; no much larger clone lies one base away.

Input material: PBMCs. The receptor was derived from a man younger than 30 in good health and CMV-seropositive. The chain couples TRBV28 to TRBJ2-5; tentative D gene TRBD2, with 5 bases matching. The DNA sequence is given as TGTGCCAGCAGTTTACCGGGATACCAAGAGACCCAGTACTTC. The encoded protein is CASSLPGYQETQYF.